This T cell receptor beta chain was profiled in a study of OX40 agonist ivuxolimab in advanced cancers. With respect to the entire study: Ivuxolimab was a fully human IgG2 agonistic monoclonal antibody targeting the costimulatory receptor OX40 (CD134). The paper reports the monotherapy dose-escalation portion (N of about 52 patients) of the phase I ivuxolimab trial. Partial responses were achieved by three dose-escalation patients, of whom one had hepatocellular carcinoma and two had cutaneous melanoma. Prior anti-PD-1, anti-PD-L1 or anti-CTLA-4 therapy was permitted, and 40% of dose-escalation patients had received checkpoint inhibitors. The dose-escalation cohort was about 83% male with a mean age of approximately 60 years, ranging from roughly 20 to 80. Of the approximately 50 patients in dose escalation, 19 had hepatocellular carcinoma, approximately 15 had melanoma, 9 had renal cell carcinoma and 9 had head and neck cancer. Intravenous ivuxolimab was administered to patients every 2 weeks at six dose levels: 0.01, 0.1, 0.3, 1.5, 3 and 10 mg/kg. Peripheral TCRbeta sequencing aimed to test whether ivuxolimab altered TCR sequence diversity and caused clonal T-cell expansion. What the work shows at the level of the full study, not this receptor alone: In the 0.1-3.0 mg/kg groups, partial responders had among the lowest normalized peripheral clonal expansion, particularly in CD8+ T cells. At doses of 0.1 to 3.0 mg/kg, clonal expansion of both CD4+ and CD8+ blood T cells was observed from baseline to week 6. After ivuxolimab, more expanded clones were found on average in CD8+ T cells than in CD4+ T cells. Antigen specificity was not determined for the clonally expanded peripheral T cells. Low levels of normalized T-cell clonal expansion were also seen in some nonresponding patients.

Patients with autoimmune disease history or receiving systemic immunosuppression were excluded from the trial. In every dose cohort, peripheral blood was drawn for TCR sequencing at baseline, cycle 4 day 1, and cycle 7 day 1. Samples came from an open-label, multicenter, first-in-human phase I dose-escalation trial of ivuxolimab. The trial enrolled adults with locally advanced or metastatic head and neck squamous cell, hepatocellular, melanoma or renal cell carcinoma. Before TCR sequencing, CD4+ and CD8+ T cells were separately sorted from peripheral blood. Remarks on this clone: It lacks a known antigen. One base away there is no much larger clone; base qualities are not given.

From the cysteine through the phenylalanine, the CDR3 covers 18 amino acids. The DNA shown is the 54-base CDR3, in frame from base 1. Relative to germline, V is missing 5 bases and J is missing 1 base, with 12 bases of the junction outside any gene match. For CDR1 and CDR2, the germline V gene lists SGHTA and FQGTGA. Genomic DNA was isolated from the sorted cells so that the TCRbeta CDR3 region could be sequenced. TCRbeta CDR3 regions were sequenced using the immunoSEQ Assay. Imported from immuneACCESS, the table was reduced by TCRdb to in-frame sequences with V and J called. These copies leave out some clones; in studies compared against another copy, an unresolved V gene accounts for under half, and the cause of the remainder is not known. For this sample the table gives 35,000 or so clones, of which about nine tenths were detected only once. The ten largest clones represent over 8.5% of the sample.

The sequence was obtained from an adult with an advanced solid tumor such as melanoma, head and neck, liver or kidney cancer. This sample comprised CD4+ or CD8+ T cells sorted from blood, obtained in a trial of the OX40 agonist ivuxolimab. Recombination connected TRBV7-3 to TRBJ2-1, and 9 junctional nucleotides match TRBD1. The bases read TGTGCCAGCAGCGAAAACGTAGTGACAGGGGGATCCTACAATGAGCAGTTCTTC. Translated, it reads CASSENVVTGGSYNEQFF.